These T cell receptor beta chains were read from a single sample in a study of graft-versus-host responses after intestinal transplantation. These receptors' targets are unknown. Measured with immunoSEQ multiplex PCR; TCRdb has only the in-frame clones, and not every one. The profile shows some 85,000 clones, under 95% of them singletons. Sequences were derived from unstimulated CD8+ T cells sorted from spleen or lymph node cells, sampled before transplant. The receptor source for this set is a human donor who was the organ donor for an intestinal transplant. CDR3s include the opening cysteine and the closing phenylalanine or tryptophan. A D gene is named only where the DNA matches it firmly. Clone size is not always given. Where it is, it says once, few, many or a class for expanded clones.

j_call v_call d_call clone_size cdr3_aa cdr3_nt
TRBJ1-5 TRBV27 . . CASSLGHNQPQHF TGTGCCAGCAGTTTAGGACACAATCAGCCCCAGCATTTT
TRBJ2-5 TRBV18 . . CASSPTVEGETQYF TGTGCCAGCTCACCCACTGTTGAGGGAGAGACCCAGTACTTC
TRBJ1-5 TRBV28 . . CASSFPRTGNQPQHF TGTGCCAGCAGTTTCCCCCGAACAGGGAATCAGCCCCAGCATTTT
TRBJ2-2 TRBV29-1 . . CSGTEATGELFF TGCAGCGGGACAGAAGCCACCGGGGAGCTGTTTTTT
TRBJ2-1 TRBV9 TRBD2 . CASSVGTSGSNEQFF TGTGCCAGCAGCGTAGGGACTAGCGGGAGCAATGAGCAGTTCTTC
TRBJ2-7 TRBV6-5 . . CASSYSGASYEQYF TGTGCCAGCAGTTACTCGGGAGCCTCCTACGAGCAGTACTTC
TRBJ2-7 TRBV4-1 . . CASSQTDSTYEQYF TGCGCCAGCAGCCAAACCGACTCGACCTACGAGCAGTACTTC
TRBJ2-7 TRBV7-3 TRBD1 . CASSITGGGSLIEQYF TGTGCCAGCAGCATTACAGGGGGCGGATCCCTTATCGAGCAGTACTTC
TRBJ1-1 TRBV19 TRBD1 . CASSIGQVTEAFF TGTGCCAGTAGTATTGGACAGGTTACTGAAGCTTTCTTT
TRBJ1-1 TRBV7-9 . . CASSLVVRGSEAFF TGTGCCAGCAGCTTAGTCGTCAGGGGTTCTGAAGCTTTCTTT
TRBJ2-7 TRBV4-2 . . CASSWGGSYEQYF TGTGCCAGCAGCTGGGGCGGCTCCTACGAGCAGTACTTC
TRBJ2-3 TRBV7-2 TRBD1 . CASSSGQGPFDTQYF TGTGCCAGCAGCTCGGGACAGGGGCCCTTTGATACGCAGTATTTT
TRBJ1-3 TRBV18 . . CASSPEERDTIYF TGTGCCAGCTCACCGGAGGAGAGGGACACCATATATTTT
TRBJ2-3 TRBV9 . . CASSVSSDTDTQYF TGTGCCAGCAGCGTTTCTAGCGACACAGATACGCAGTATTTT
TRBJ2-7 TRBV5-6 TRBD1 once CASSFLTQGAGYEQYF TGTGCCAGCAGCTTTCTCACACAGGGGGCGGGGTACGAGCAGTACTTC
TRBJ1-2 TRBV14 TRBD1 . CASSSDRVYGYTF TGTGCCAGCAGCTCGGACAGGGTCTATGGCTACACCTTC
TRBJ1-2 TRBV7-2 . . CASSHEVNYGYTF TGTGCCAGCAGCCATGAGGTCAACTATGGCTACACCTTC
TRBJ2-3 TRBV7-6 TRBD2 . CASSLGFGAGGYTDTQYF TGTGCCAGCAGCTTAGGATTTGGAGCGGGGGGTTACACAGATACGCAGTATTTT